The clone carrying this T cell receptor (beta chain) was detected only a few times. The CDR3 has 16 amino acids. Unmatched junction bases numbered 18, after V lost 6 bases and J lost 8 bases. The germline CDR1 and CDR2 sequences are SGHAT and FQNNGV. Researchers made TCR cDNA using 5'RACE template switching, and this step added a universal primer site and UMIs. Using its own MiXCR run on the 5' RACE reads, TCRdb lists one record per CDR3 protein. The sample has hundreds of thousands of distinct CDR3 sequences, under 15% seen once. This sample stems from a study of T cells after yellow fever vaccination.

The sequencing here drew on CD4+ T cells sorted from PBMCs, taken 15 days after the yellow fever booster vaccination. This clonotype originated in a young man who received the YFV17D yellow fever vaccine. This chain uses TRBV11-2 with TRBJ1-2, with 7 bases lining up with TRBD1. The CDR3: CASSSTSDRAQWGYTF. The CDR3 DNA reads TGTGCCAGCAGTTCCACATCAGACAGGGCTCAGTGGGGCTACACCTTC.